Shown below are 16 T cell receptor beta chains from a single sample sequenced in a study of monozygotic twins with inflammatory bowel disease. Reanalyzing the 5' RACE reads, TCRdb keeps one entry per CDR3 protein, without DNA. The clone table shows roughly 330,000 distinct CDR3 sequences, with the ten largest holding around 2%. Material for sequencing was blood. These receptors originate from a human donor with ulcerative colitis or Crohn's disease, or a healthy co-twin of an affected twin (not recorded which).

This chain uses TRBV11-2 with TRBJ2-3; TCRdb outputs TRBD2, but without DNA this stays unchecked. The CDR3 totals 17 residues. Germline-derived CDR1 and CDR2 are SGHAT and FQNNGV. Here the CDR3 reads CASSSTAGGFSTDTQYF.

The gene calls are TRBV7-3 and TRBJ2-1; TCRdb gives TRBD2 as the D gene, but with no DNA this cannot be confirmed. The CDR3 is 17 residues long. Germline loops: CDR1 SGHTA, CDR2 FQGTGA. CDR3 region: CASSFGPSGRTDNEQFF.

This chain joins TRBV7-9 and TRBJ2-7; TCRdb's D gene call, TRBD1, goes unchecked for lack of DNA. CDR3 size: 14 residues. Germline V lookup: CDR1 SEHNR, CDR2 FQNEAQ (reference sequence). CDR3 sequence: CASSASQGTHEQYF.

This chain links TRBV29-1 with TRBJ1-2; TCRdb returns TRBD1, unconfirmable since there is no DNA. Germline CDR1 SQVTM, CDR2 ANQGSEA. This CDR3 spans 13 amino acids. The CDR3 is CSVDPGAGSGYTF.

This chain connects TRBV7-8 to TRBJ1-1; checking the TCRdb D call of TRBD1 is not possible without DNA. CDR1 is SGHVS and CDR2 is FQNEAQ in the germline V gene. The CDR3 has 15 amino acids. This chain's CDR3 is CASSLGGQGRGIAFF.

CDR3: CASSARRTPNQPQHF. The genes are TRBV12-1 and TRBJ1-5; the TCRdb D gene call, TRBD1, has no DNA to confirm it. TRBV12-1 corresponds to a pseudogene. CDR3 size: 15 residues.

The chain joins TRBV19 to TRBJ2-2; the D call of TRBD1 rests on TCRdb alone, since no DNA is present to check it. Germline V CDR1 and CDR2: LNHDA, SQIVND (reference sequence). This CDR3 spans 14 amino acids. CDR3 sequence: CASSILDPAGELFF.

This sequence joins TRBV20-1 and TRBJ2-5; TCRdb gives TRBD1 as the D gene, but with no DNA this cannot be confirmed. Germline V gene data show CDR1 as DFQATT and CDR2 as SNEGSKA (reference sequence). The CDR3 is 13 residues long. Here the CDR3 reads CSAVGGRQETQYF.

The chain couples TRBV7-9 to TRBJ1-3; TCRdb names TRBD1, which stays unverified in the absence of DNA. The V gene's germline CDR1 is SEHNR and CDR2 FQNEAQ (reference sequence). The CDR3 contains 16 residues. The chain's CDR3 is CASSFGDRGSGNTIYF.

The CDR3: CASSGDSSYNEQFF. The chain joins TRBV5-1 to TRBJ2-1; TCRdb gives TRBD1 as the D gene, but with no DNA this cannot be confirmed. Looked up from germline, CDR1 is SGHRS and CDR2 is YFSETQ. This CDR3 is built from 14 residues.

The rearrangement joins TRBV10-3 to TRBJ1-2. CDR1 and CDR2 from the germline V gene are ENHRY and SYGVKD. This CDR3 has 13 residues. The CDR3 sequence: CAIRPPYNYGYTF.

The chain uses TRBV5-1 and TRBJ2-6; TCRdb returns TRBD1, unconfirmable since there is no DNA. The germline CDR1 and CDR2 sequences are SGHRS and YFSETQ. The CDR3 runs to 16 residues. The CDR3 protein is CASSPWTVSGANVLTF.

V usage is TRBV29-1 and J usage is TRBJ1-1. The germline gives CDR1 SQVTM, CDR2 ANQGSEA. This CDR3 contains 11 residues. The CDR3 reads CSVGSNTEAFF.

The J gene is TRBJ2-7, the V gene TRBV5-1; TCRdb reports TRBD1, a call that lacks DNA to check it against. The CDR3 totals 17 residues. Germline lookup yields CDR1 SGHRS and CDR2 YFSETQ. CDR3 protein: CASSRNQPGQTTSEQYF.

J is TRBJ1-2 and V is TRBV6-2 or TRBV6-3; TCRdb lists TRBD1, though no DNA is available to test this call. Germline V lookup: CDR1 MNHEY, CDR2 SVGEGT. The CDR3 loop spans 15 amino acids. The CDR3 loop reads CASKISGHTNYGYTF.

This chain connects TRBV30 to TRBJ2-1; without DNA, the TCRdb call of TRBD2 cannot be checked. CDR3 length equals 15 residues. Germline lookup yields CDR1 GTSNPN and CDR2 SVGIG (reference sequence). The CDR3 region is CAWSRPSGRDNEQFF. Full variable domain (missing parts from reference TRBV30 and TRBJ2-1): SQTIHQWPATLVQPVGSPLSLECTVEGTSNPNLYWYRQAAGRGLQLLFYSVGIGQISSEVPQNLSASRPQDRQFILSSKKLLLSDSGFYLCAWSRPSGRDNEQFFGPGTRLTVL.